A selection of T cell receptor beta chains follows, all from one sample in a study of shared clonotypes between healthy human individuals. Data came from immunoSEQ multiplex PCR; TCRdb stores just in-frame clones and leaves some out. The sample holds approximately 640,000 clones, approximately 75% seen once. Sequencing was performed on memory CD4+ T cells sorted from blood. Every receptor here comes from a woman in her 30s in good health. Each CDR3 is given with its conserved first and last residue. The D gene is left open where the match is weak. Size values are once, few and many counts, or a class for expanded clones, and some rows have none.

TGTGCCAGCAGCTTAGAGTCTGAAGCTTTCTTT	CASSLESEAFF	TRBV7-9	-	-	TRBJ1-1	11
TGTGCCAGCAGCAAAACTAGCGGGAGTGTCACCGGGGAGCTGTTTTTT	CASSKTSGSVTGELFF	TRBV11-2	TRBD2	-	TRBJ2-2	16
TGCGCCAGCAGCGAAACGAGCAACACTGAAGCTTTCTTT	CASSETSNTEAFF	TRBV5-1	-	-	TRBJ1-1	13
TGTGCCAGCTCACCCCGTCGGGACGGGATGACTGGAAACACCATATATTTT	CASSPRRDGMTGNTIYF	TRBV18	-	-	TRBJ1-3	17
TGTGCCAGCTCACCACCATCGGGTATGAACACTGAAGCTTTCTTT	CASSPPSGMNTEAFF	TRBV18	-	-	TRBJ1-1	15
TGCGCCAGCAGCTCCCGAAGGACTAGCGGGGGATACAATGAGCAGTTCTTC	CASSSRRTSGGYNEQFF	TRBV5-1	TRBD2	-	TRBJ2-1	17
TGTGCCAGTAGTTTTCGAAGACAGGGGGCCTACGAGCAGTACTTC	CASSFRRQGAYEQYF	TRBV19	TRBD1	-	TRBJ2-7	15
TGTGCCAGCAGTGAACAACCAGTGGGGACTGAAGCTTTCTTT	CASSEQPVGTEAFF	TRBV6-4	-	-	TRBJ1-1	14
TGTGCCAGCAGTTTCGGGACAGGGGGTTCACCCCTCCACTTT	CASSFGTGGSPLHF	TRBV27	TRBD1	-	TRBJ1-6	14
TGTGCCAGCTCTCCCGACAGGGCAAGGAACACTGAAGCTTTCTTT	CASSPDRARNTEAFF	TRBV18	TRBD1	-	TRBJ1-1	15
TGTGCCAGCAGCGTAGATCTAGCGGGAGGGACAGATACGCAGTATTTT	CASSVDLAGGTDTQYF	TRBV9	TRBD2	few	TRBJ2-3	16
TGTGCCAGCAAAAGGGGGCTGGGAACTGAAGCTTTCTTT	CASKRGLGTEAFF	TRBV27	TRBD1	-	TRBJ1-1	13
TGTGCCAGTAGTATAGGTAGAGGGGGAATCCAAGAGACCCAGTACTTC	CASSIGRGGIQETQYF	TRBV19	-	once	TRBJ2-5	16
TGTGCCAGTAGTCCGGGACAGGGGGCTGGAGAGCAGTACTTC	CASSPGQGAGEQYF	TRBV19	TRBD1	-	TRBJ2-7	14
TGTGCCAGCAGCCAAGTAGGTCCAGCGGGAGGATACAATGAGCAGTTCTTC	CASSQVGPAGGYNEQFF	TRBV14	TRBD2	once	TRBJ2-1	17
TGTGCCTGGAGTCCCCCGACAGGATCCTATGGCTACACCTTC	CAWSPPTGSYGYTF	TRBV30	-	-	TRBJ1-2	14
TGTGCCAGCTCACCAGGGGATCACAATCAGCCCCAGCATTTT	CASSPGDHNQPQHF	TRBV18	-	-	TRBJ1-5	14
TGTGCCAGTAGTGTTCGACTAGCGGGAGCGGCCGGGGAGCTGTTTTTT	CASSVRLAGAAGELFF	TRBV19	TRBD2	-	TRBJ2-2	16
TGTGCCACGCACCCGGGGGGGAACGAGCAGTACTTC	CATHPGGNEQYF	TRBV28	TRBD2	-	TRBJ2-7	12
TGTGCTAGTGGTTTGGTCCTCGGGGAGCTGTTTTTT	CASGLVLGELFF	TRBV12-5	-	-	TRBJ2-2	12
TGTGCCAGCAGTCTTCGCGGGACTGCTTGGGAAAAACTGTTTTTT	CASSLRGTAWEKLFF	TRBV14	-	few	TRBJ1-4	15
TGTGCCAGCAGTTCCCCCTTTCGACAGAAGAACACTGAAGCTTTCTTT	CASSSPFRQKNTEAFF	TRBV27	-	few	TRBJ1-1	16
TGTGCCACCCAAAAGGGCAGAAACTATGGCTACACCTTC	CATQKGRNYGYTF	TRBV27	-	-	TRBJ1-2	13
TGTGCCAGCAGCTTTTGGTCCGGAGCCAAAAACATTCAGTACTTC	CASSFWSGAKNIQYF	TRBV5-6	-	-	TRBJ2-4	15
TGTGCCAGCAGCTCCTTACACGGCACAGATACGCAGTATTTT	CASSSLHGTDTQYF	TRBV5-6	-	-	TRBJ2-3	14
TGTGCCAGCTCCCGGGTGGGGGGCACAGATACGCAGTATTTT	CASSRVGGTDTQYF	TRBV18	-	-	TRBJ2-3	14
TGTGCCAGCAGGTCCCAGGGCTCTGGAAACACCATATATTTT	CASRSQGSGNTIYF	TRBV28	-	-	TRBJ1-3	14
TGTGCCAGCAGCGTAGTAATGGACTTGCCGGGGGAGCTGTTTTTT	CASSVVMDLPGELFF	TRBV9	-	-	TRBJ2-2	15
TGCGCCAGCAGCCAAGCCCCCCAACAGGGAAACTATGGCTACACCTTC	CASSQAPQQGNYGYTF	TRBV4-1	-	-	TRBJ1-2	16
TGTGCCTGGAGGATTATTGGGACTAAATCTTCCTACGAGCAGTACTTC	CAWRIIGTKSSYEQYF	TRBV30	TRBD2	-	TRBJ2-7	16
TGTGCCAGCAGCCCCAGAACGGCCGGGGAGCTGTTTTTT	CASSPRTAGELFF	TRBV9	-	-	TRBJ2-2	13
TGTGCCAGCAGTTTCCAGGGGGTGGGCACCGGGGAGCTGTTTTTT	CASSFQGVGTGELFF	TRBV7-2	TRBD1	-	TRBJ2-2	15
TGTGCCAGCAGCTTAGGGGTAGCGGGAACCTTGGAGACCCAGTACTTC	CASSLGVAGTLETQYF	TRBV7-8	TRBD2	-	TRBJ2-5	16
TGTGCCAGCAGCTTAGTGAGTCTCAGTGGTAGCGGGACCTACGAGCAGTACTTC	CASSLVSLSGSGTYEQYF	TRBV7-8	TRBD2	-	TRBJ2-7	18
TGTGCCAGCAGCCCCGGGACAGGGAGCTCCTACAATGAGCAGTTCTTC	CASSPGTGSSYNEQFF	TRBV7-8	TRBD1	-	TRBJ2-1	16
TGTGCCAGCAGTGTGACAGGTCGGGGCACTGAAGCTTTCTTT	CASSVTGRGTEAFF	TRBV28	-	-	TRBJ1-1	14
TGTGCCAGCAGGGACGACAGGGCTGGAAACACCATATATTTT	CASRDDRAGNTIYF	TRBV6-1	TRBD1	-	TRBJ1-3	14
TGTGCCAGCAGCTTACGGCTCTCGGATACGCAGTATTTT	CASSLRLSDTQYF	TRBV7-9	-	-	TRBJ2-3	13
TGTGCCAGCAGTTTATCCCGGGACAGCCATGGCTACACCTTC	CASSLSRDSHGYTF	TRBV28	TRBD1	-	TRBJ1-2	14
TGTGCCAGCAGCACATACTTCTCGACAGGGCCCTACGAGCAGTACTTC	CASSTYFSTGPYEQYF	TRBV7-9	TRBD1	-	TRBJ2-7	16
TGTGCCAGCAGAGTGACTAGTTTACAGTACAATGAGCAGTTCTTC	CASRVTSLQYNEQFF	TRBV2	-	-	TRBJ2-1	15
TGCAGTGCTCCGGGCCCTCAGGGAACTTTCTTT	CSAPGPQGTFF	TRBV20-1	-	-	TRBJ1-1	11
TGCGCCAGCAGCGCCACAGGACGAGGACCTGACAATAACTATGGCTACACCTTC	CASSATGRGPDNNYGYTF	TRBV5-1	-	-	TRBJ1-2	18
TGTGCCAGCAGCTCCTATCTAGAAACAGATACGCAGTATTTT	CASSSYLETDTQYF	TRBV7-3	-	-	TRBJ2-3	14
TGTGCCAGTAGTATAGAGGGTGTCAACACTGAAGCTTTCTTT	CASSIEGVNTEAFF	TRBV19	-	few	TRBJ1-1	14